These 25 T cell receptor beta chains came from one sample sequenced in a study of blood T cells in healthy people across ages. Through a sample-barcoded 5' primer and a J-beta primer mix, a second PCR was run for roughly 7 to 12 cycles. TCRdb used MiXCR to reprocess the 5' RACE reads, holding one entry per CDR3 protein. The table records hundreds of thousands of distinct CDR3 sequences, roughly 60% of them present only once. Input material: blood. The receptor source for this set is a man younger than 40 in good health.

V and J are TRBV27 and TRBJ1-5; TRBD1 is a possible D gene (5 bases). The CDR3 length is 15 residues. Germline CDR1 reads MNHEY; CDR2 reads SMNVEV (reference sequence). The V end was cut by 6 bases, the J end by 1 base, with 13 bases between. CDR3 coding DNA: TGTGCCAGCAGCCCCCAGGGATGGAGCAATCAGCCCCAGCATTTT. It yields the protein CASSPQGWSNQPQHF.

The chain couples TRBV7-6 to TRBJ1-6; tentatively, D is TRBD1 (5 bases). The CDR3 has 15 amino acids. Trimming removed 2 bases from V and 5 bases from J, with 10 bases in between. Germline CDR1 and CDR2: SGHVS and FNYEAQ. CDR3 sequence: CASSLFGGDNSPLHF. CDR3 coding DNA: TGTGCCAGCAGCTTATTTGGGGGGGATAATTCACCCCTCCACTTT.

This chain uses TRBV14 with TRBJ2-5; D remains unclear. Germline CDR1 SGHDN, CDR2 FVKESK. The CDR3 contains 13 residues. V lost 1 base and J 11 bases, leaving 14 bases between the germline ends. CDR3 region: CASSQVQRDEQYF. In DNA, the CDR3 is TGTGCCAGCAGCCAAGTCCAAAGGGATGAGCAGTACTTC.

The V gene is TRBV7-9, the J gene TRBJ2-1; D not certain. Germline CDR1 reads SEHNR; CDR2 reads FQNEAQ (reference sequence). Deletions cut 1 base from V and 0 bases from J, with 13 bases between. The CDR3 is 17 residues long. The CDR3 region is CASSLVRTLSSYNEQFF. The CDR3 DNA reads TGTGCCAGCAGCTTAGTGAGGACCCTCAGCTCCTACAATGAGCAGTTCTTC.

The rearrangement links TRBV6-2 or TRBV6-3 to TRBJ2-5; TRBD1 aligns across 8 bases. Per germline, CDR1 MNHEY and CDR2 SVGEGT. The J segment lost 6 bases and the V segment lost 6 bases, leaving 12 bases of the junction unmatched. The CDR3 length is 15 residues. The CDR3 sequence: CASRGVTGDVKTQYF. The CDR3 nucleotides are TGTGCCAGCAGGGGGGTGACAGGGGATGTGAAGACCCAGTACTTC.

This chain links TRBV27 with TRBJ1-2, with D unclear. From germline, CDR1 is MNHEY and CDR2 SMNVEV (reference sequence). The CDR3 spans 15 residues. V shed 0 bases and J shed 5 bases, with 13 bases lying between them. The CDR3 DNA reads as TGTGCCAGCAGTTTATCGATGCCACTGATTTATGGCTACACCTTC. It codes for CASSLSMPLIYGYTF.

The chain couples TRBV18 to TRBJ1-1; 7 nucleotides align to TRBD1. The CDR3 sequence is 16 residues long. CDR1 is KGHSH, CDR2 LQKENI, per germline. J gave up 0 bases and V 2 bases, and 6 bases lay outside the gene matches. The CDR3 DNA is TGTGCCAGCTCACCAAGCGAGGGGGCTGTGAACACTGAAGCTTTCTTT. It encodes CASSPSEGAVNTEAFF.

This clonotype was observed a handful of times. The V gene is TRBV7-2, the J gene TRBJ2-1; 11 positions agree with TRBD2. The CDR3 sequence is 15 residues long. V trimming: 5 bases; J trimming: 9 bases; junction bases outside the gene matches: 9. Germline lookup yields CDR1 SGHTA and CDR2 FQGNSA. The CDR3 DNA reads TGTGCCAGCAGCCTCACTAGCGGGAGTTTGGGTGAGCAGTTCTTC. It specifies CASSLTSGSLGEQFF.

This rearrangement joins TRBV5-1 to TRBJ1-2, with D perhaps TRBD1 (5 bases). The CDR3 totals 12 residues. The V end was cut by 4 bases, the J end by 4 bases, with 8 bases between. Germline CDR1 is SGHRS and CDR2 is YFSETQ. CDR3: CASSTDTYGYTF. DNA for the CDR3: TGCGCCAGCAGCACGGACACCTATGGCTACACCTTC.

This rearrangement joins TRBV20-1 to TRBJ2-7; D perhaps matches TRBD2 (5 bases). The germline V gene encodes CDR1 DFQATT and CDR2 SNEGSKA (reference sequence). There are 14 residues in the CDR3. V lost 0 bases and J 3 bases, leaving 12 bases between the germline ends. The CDR3 DNA follows: TGCAGTGCTAGAGACCTACTCGGGGACTACGAGCAGTACTTC. Its translation: CSARDLLGDYEQYF.

This clonotype is a singleton in its sample. With a much larger clone just one base away, this may be a read error. This sequence joins TRBV4-3 and TRBJ1-2, with D uncertain. This CDR3 comprises 16 residues. In germline, CDR1 is LGHNA, CDR2 YSLEER. Trimming removed 2 bases from V and 1 base from J, with 14 bases in between. The DNA of the CDR3 is TGCGCCAGCAGCCAATCGGCGGCAAACGTTAACTATGGCTACACCTTC. It specifies CASSQSAANVNYGYTF.

Comment on this clonotype: A much larger clone differs from this one at a single base, so this may be a read error. V is TRBV7-2 and J is TRBJ2-7, with 10 bases lining up with TRBD1. With 4 bases clipped from V and 3 bases from J, the junction kept 9 bases outside the gene matches. Germline loops: CDR1 SGHTA, CDR2 FQGNSA. The CDR3 has 16 residues. CDR3 coding DNA: TGTGCCAGCAGCTCCGTCAACCGGGACAGGGGCTACGAGCAGTACTTC. This translates into CASSSVNRDRGYEQYF. The full variable domain, rest sourced from reference TRBV7-2 and TRBJ2-7, is GAGVSQSPSNKVTEKGKDVELRCDPISGHTALYWYRQSLGQGLEFLIYFQGNSAPDKSGLPSDRFSAERTGGSVSTLTIQRTQQEDSAVYLCASSSVNRDRGYEQYFGPGTRLTVT.

The rearrangement uses TRBV6-1 and TRBJ2-7; 8 bases fit TRBD2. CDR1 is MNHNS, CDR2 SASEGT, per germline. This CDR3 is built from 15 residues. The V gene end was trimmed by 7 bases and the J gene end by 5 bases; junction bases not matched to a gene: 13. CDR3 sequence reads: CASTLRGGWNDEQYF. CDR3 nucleotides: TGTGCCAGCACCCTCCGGGGGGGATGGAATGACGAGCAGTACTTC.

The chain recombines TRBV2 with TRBJ1-2; D gene ambiguous. CDR1 is SNHLY, CDR2 FYNNEI, per germline. The CDR3 sequence is 12 residues long. V lost 6 bases, J lost 2 bases, and 7 bases lay in between. CDR3 sequence: CASRQSNYGYTF. CDR3 sequence (DNA): TGTGCCAGCAGACAATCAAACTATGGCTACACCTTC.

The rearrangement links TRBV5-1 to TRBJ2-1; maybe TRBD2 (6 bases). Germline values: CDR1 SGHRS, CDR2 YFSETQ. The CDR3 has 13 amino acids. Trimming removed 8 bases from V and 2 bases from J, with 11 bases in between. The CDR3 region is CASTGEPYNEQFF. The CDR3 DNA is TGCGCCAGTACGGGGGAGCCCTACAATGAGCAGTTCTTC.

Only a few counts were recorded for this clonotype. The gene calls are TRBV29-1 and TRBJ2-3; 7 bases align to TRBD2. Trimming at V came to 1 base and at J to 2 bases, leaving 6 bases not matched to a gene. Germline-derived CDR1 and CDR2 are SQVTM and ANQGSEA. This CDR3 spans 15 amino acids. CDR3 sequence: CSVEGSAGVTDTQYF. The CDR3 region has the DNA TGCAGCGTTGAAGGATCTGCGGGAGTCACAGATACGCAGTATTTT.

This sequence joins TRBV29-1 and TRBJ2-3; D gene ambiguous. Deletions cut 2 bases from V and 6 bases from J, with 15 bases between. The CDR3 length is 14 residues. CDR1 and CDR2 (germline): SQVTM, ANQGSEA. The CDR3 loop reads CSVESGYGSDTQYF. For the CDR3, the DNA is TGCAGCGTTGAATCAGGTTACGGGTCCGATACGCAGTATTTT.

The rearrangement uses TRBV6-5 and TRBJ1-1; perhaps TRBD1 as D (5 bases). Germline V lookup: CDR1 MNHEY, CDR2 SVGAGI. The CDR3 sequence is 13 residues long. Trimming left V 6 bases short and J 8 bases short, with 16 bases between. The CDR3 nucleotides are TGTGCCAGCAGGCGCAGCGTCGGGGCGGAAGCTTTCTTT. As protein: CASRRSVGAEAFF.

The chain has TRBV7-2 and TRBJ2-1; 9 positions match TRBD2. The CDR3 contains 15 residues. V lost 8 bases, J lost 6 bases, and 11 bases stayed unmatched. CDR1 and CDR2 (germline): SGHTA, FQGNSA. The CDR3 loop reads CASRRRSGGCNEQFF. The CDR3 coding sequence is TGTGCCAGCCGTCGTCGTAGCGGGGGTTGCAATGAGCAGTTCTTC.

In this sample, this clonotype turned up a few times. V gene TRBV20-1 combines with J gene TRBJ1-2; tentative D call: TRBD1 (6 bases). Between the trimmed V and J ends, which lost 4 bases and 3 bases, there was a span of 12 bases. Germline lookup yields CDR1 DFQATT and CDR2 SNEGSKA (reference sequence). CDR3 length: 13 amino acids. CDR3 DNA sequence: TGCAGTGCTAAGGCAGGGGAGGACTATGGCTACACCTTC. Translated, it gives CSAKAGEDYGYTF.

J is TRBJ2-5 and V is TRBV18; D unresolved. The germline V gene has CDR1 KGHSH and CDR2 LQKENI. Trimming shortened V by 1 base and J by 5 bases, and 23 bases separated the two germline ends. CDR3 length equals 18 residues. The DNA for the CDR3 is TGTGCCAGCTCACCACGGTTGGTTCGGTCCGATGGTCGGGAGACCCAGTACTTC. The encoded protein is CASSPRLVRSDGRETQYF.

This clonotype has only a few counts. For the CDR3, the DNA is TGCGCCAGCAGCCAAGAAGTAGGGATCCGGGGGCCTCGGGACATTCAGTACTTC. Translated, it gives CASSQEVGIRGPRDIQYF. The chain couples TRBV4-1 to TRBJ2-4; either TRBD1 or TRBD2 may fit D (6 bases each). The germline V gene has CDR1 MGHRA and CDR2 YSYEKL. Between the trimmed V and J ends, which lost 0 bases and 8 bases, there was a span of 23 bases. There are 18 residues in the CDR3.

The chain recombines TRBV3-1 with TRBJ2-1; D unresolved. The germline V and J ends were trimmed by 10 bases and 0 bases, with 10 bases remaining between them. The CDR3 covers 13 residues. Germline CDR1 LGHDT, CDR2 YNNKEL (reference sequence). CDR3 in DNA: TGTGCCACCAAGGAGAGCTCCTACAATGAGCAGTTCTTC. Its translation: CATKESSYNEQFF.

V is TRBV15 and J is TRBJ2-7, with D perhaps being TRBD1 or TRBD2 (5 bases each). Germline CDR1 reads LNHNV; CDR2 reads YYDKDF (reference sequence). The germline V and J ends were trimmed by 0 bases and 5 bases, with 14 bases remaining between them. The CDR3 extends over 15 amino acids. The CDR3 nucleotides are TGTGCCACCAGCAGAGATATCGAGGGGCCTGACGAGCAGTACTTC. Its protein is CATSRDIEGPDEQYF.

Concerning this clonotype itself: A much larger clone sits a single nucleotide away, making a read error possible. CDR3 loop: CASSPPGQKNSPHHF. CDR3 DNA: TGTGCCAGCAGTCCCCCGGGACAGAAGAATTCACCCCACCACTTT. The chain has TRBV6-5 and TRBJ1-6, with 7 bases that match TRBD1. The CDR3 spans 15 residues. Germline loops: CDR1 MNHEY, CDR2 SVGAGI.